Reported below is one T cell receptor (beta chain). The sample originates from a study of blood T cell repertoires in COVID-19. Overall study context: Nucleic acid was either cDNA or gDNA, and it came from T cells, B-cell-depleted T cells, or PBMCs.

Ages ranged from about 18 to 100 years, with residence in under 25 US areas. Donors in Cohort 3 counted as recovered after two negative PCRs, clearance, or symptom resolution. Measured with immunoSEQ multiplex PCR; TCRdb has only the in-frame clones, and not every one. The sample comprises 500,000 or so clones, around 90% of which are singletons, and 0.7% rests with the top ten. The source of this sequence is a woman between 18 and 29 years old who had recovered from COVID-19. Sequencing input: PBMCs or T cells enriched from blood (not recorded which).

CDR3 nucleotides: TGTGCCAGCAGCCCCACCGCAGGGGCTGGGGCCAACGTCCTGACTTTC. Protein product: CASSPTAGAGANVLTF. The chain couples TRBV5-4 to TRBJ2-6, with D perhaps matching TRBD1 (6 bases). This CDR3 is 16 amino acids long. Trimming took 4 bases from V and 2 from J, leaving 13 bases between them. Germline CDR1 and CDR2: SGHNT and YYREEE (reference sequence). The variable domain in full, with the rest retrieved from reference TRBV5-4 and TRBJ2-6, is ETGVTQSPTHLIKTRGQQVTLRCSSQSGHNTVSWYQQALGQGPQFIFQYYREEENGRGNFPPRFSGLQFPNYSSELNVNALELDDSALYLCASSPTAGAGANVLTFGAGSRLTVL.